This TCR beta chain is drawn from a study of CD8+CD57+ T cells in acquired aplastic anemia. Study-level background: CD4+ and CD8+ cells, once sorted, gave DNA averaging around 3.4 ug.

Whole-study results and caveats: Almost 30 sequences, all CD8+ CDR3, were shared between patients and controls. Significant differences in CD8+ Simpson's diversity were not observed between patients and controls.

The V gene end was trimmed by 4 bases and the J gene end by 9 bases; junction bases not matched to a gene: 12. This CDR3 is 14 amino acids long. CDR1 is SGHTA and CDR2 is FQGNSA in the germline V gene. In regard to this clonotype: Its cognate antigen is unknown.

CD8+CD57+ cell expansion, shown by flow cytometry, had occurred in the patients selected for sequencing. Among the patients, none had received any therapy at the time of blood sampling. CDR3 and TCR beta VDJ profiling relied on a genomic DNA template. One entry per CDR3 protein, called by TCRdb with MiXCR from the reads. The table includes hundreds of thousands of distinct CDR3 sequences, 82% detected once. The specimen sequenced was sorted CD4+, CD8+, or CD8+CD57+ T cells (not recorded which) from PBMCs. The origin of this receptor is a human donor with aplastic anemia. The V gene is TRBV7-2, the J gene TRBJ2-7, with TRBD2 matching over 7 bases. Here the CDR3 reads CASSCGGRADTQYF. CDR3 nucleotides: TGTGCCAGCAGCTGCGGGGGACGTGCCGACACGCAGTACTTC.